This is a list of T cell receptor beta chains from one sample in a study of TIL therapy for anti-PD-1-resistant metastatic lung cancer. Produced via immunoSEQ multiplex PCR; TCRdb's table is partial and in-frame only. Among 36,000 or so clones listed, about 73% were seen once. The sample consisted of blood, taken at baseline. These receptor sequences come from a person between 25 and 80 years old with non-small cell lung cancer. The CDR3 runs from the conserved cysteine through the conserved F or W. Fields, in order: V gene, clone size, J gene, D gene, CDR3 DNA, CDR3 protein. A D gene is named only where the DNA matches it firmly. A row's size may be missing; if present it is once, few, many or a size class.

TRBV6-5	few	TRBJ2-7	.	TGTGCCAGCAGTTACGCTGCCTTGGGCGAGCAGTACTTC	CASSYAALGEQYF
TRBV7-2	.	TRBJ2-6	.	TGTGCCAGCAGCGCCAAGACTAGTATAATCTCTGGGGCCAACGTCCTGACTTTC	CASSAKTSIISGANVLTF
TRBV7-6	.	TRBJ2-3	.	TGTGCCAGCAGCTTAGGTACAGGGACAGATACGCAGTATTTT	CASSLGTGTDTQYF
TRBV29-1	.	TRBJ2-3	TRBD2	TGCAGCGTACTAGCGGGAGGGCCCGATACGCAGTATTTT	CSVLAGGPDTQYF
TRBV7-3	.	TRBJ1-2	TRBD1	TGTGCCAGCAGCCCCGGACAGGGCGCTGGCTACACCTTC	CASSPGQGAGYTF
TRBV9	.	TRBJ2-1	.	TGTGCCAGCAGCGTAGGCGGCAGCTACCAGGATGAGCAGTTCTTC	CASSVGGSYQDEQFF
TRBV4-2	.	TRBJ1-2	.	TGTGCCAGCAGCCAAGATTACAGGTTAGGCGGCTACACCTTC	CASSQDYRLGGYTF
TRBV13	.	TRBJ1-6	TRBD1	TGTGCCAGCAGCCTCGGACAGGGCCGATCACCCCTCCACTTT	CASSLGQGRSPLHF
TRBV18	.	TRBJ2-5	.	TGTGCCAGCTCACCATTGTCGGGGGAGACCCAGTACTTC	CASSPLSGETQYF
TRBV7-3	.	TRBJ2-2	.	TGTGCCAGCAGCTCGACTTGGAACACCGGGGAGCTGTTTTTT	CASSSTWNTGELFF
TRBV4-2	.	TRBJ1-1	.	TGTGCCAGCAGCCCCCCGGCAGGGGACACTGAAGCTTTCTTT	CASSPPAGDTEAFF
TRBV4-3	.	TRBJ2-7	.	TGCGCCAGCAGCCAGCTGGGGCTAAAGGGAGACGAGCAGTACTTC	CASSQLGLKGDEQYF
TRBV27	few	TRBJ1-3	.	TGTGCCAGCAGCTTGGGTCCCTCTGGAAACACCATATATTTT	CASSLGPSGNTIYF
TRBV7-2	.	TRBJ2-1	TRBD2	TGTGCCAGCAGCTTAGCTGGGACTAGGCTAAACAATGAGCAGTTCTTC	CASSLAGTRLNNEQFF
TRBV15	.	TRBJ2-3	.	TGTGCCACCAGCAGAGGGCGGGGGCCCACAGATACGCAGTATTTT	CATSRGRGPTDTQYF
TRBV5-6	.	TRBJ2-5	.	TGTGCCAGCAGCTTGGTGCGAGAGACCCAGTACTTC	CASSLVRETQYF
TRBV10-3	few	TRBJ2-5	.	TGTGCCATCAGTGAGTCTGGGGCGGGGTGGCAAGAGACCCAGTACTTC	CAISESGAGWQETQYF
TRBV5-6	few	TRBJ2-7	TRBD1	TGTGCCAGCAGCTTGGACCCACCCGGGACAGGGACCCACGAGCAGTACTTC	CASSLDPPGTGTHEQYF
TRBV5-5	.	TRBJ2-3	.	TGTGCCAGCAGCTTCCCCAGATCGAGCACAGATACGCAGTATTTT	CASSFPRSSTDTQYF
TRBV7-3	.	TRBJ1-1	.	TGTGCCAGCAGCTTAGGCAGGGGCAGCACTGAAGCTTTCTTT	CASSLGRGSTEAFF
TRBV7-9	.	TRBJ2-1	TRBD2	TGTGCCAGCAGCTCGACTAGCGGGTCGTACAATGAGCAGTTCTTC	CASSSTSGSYNEQFF
TRBV19	few	TRBJ1-1	TRBD1	TGTGCCAGTAGACTGACCGGGACAGGGGCCATGAACACTGAAGCTTTCTTT	CASRLTGTGAMNTEAFF
TRBV5-1	.	TRBJ2-3	.	TGCGCCAGCAGCTTAGCAGGGGCGAGATTAGATACGCAGTATTTT	CASSLAGARLDTQYF
TRBV5-1	.	TRBJ2-5	.	TGCGCCAGCAGCTTGGGTCTAGCGTCATACCAAGAGACCCAGTACTTC	CASSLGLASYQETQYF
TRBV2	.	TRBJ1-1	.	TGTGCCAGCAGTGAAATGGGGGGGAACACTGAAGCTTTCTTT	CASSEMGGNTEAFF
TRBV6-5	.	TRBJ1-2	TRBD1	TGTGCCAGCAGTTACGCCGGGACAGGAGCTAACTATGGCTACACCTTC	CASSYAGTGANYGYTF
TRBV5-1	once	TRBJ1-2	.	TGCGCCAGCAGCTTGGGTGGGGTTGGAGGCTATGGCTACACCTTC	CASSLGGVGGYGYTF
TRBV4-1	.	TRBJ1-4	.	TGCGCCAGCAGCCAAGATAATACAGGGACTGAAAAACTGTTTTTT	CASSQDNTGTEKLFF
TRBV5-6	.	TRBJ1-3	.	TGTGCCAGCAGCCGGCGGGGTCGCTCTGGAAACACCATATATTTT	CASSRRGRSGNTIYF
TRBV5-6	.	TRBJ1-3	TRBD1	TGTGCCAGCAGCGTCCGGGACAGTGTGTCTTCGAACACCATATATTTT	CASSVRDSVSSNTIYF
TRBV27	.	TRBJ2-7	.	TGTGCCAGCAGTCCCCCGGGTTCTAGTAAGTACTTC	CASSPPGSSKYF
TRBV27	once	TRBJ2-2	TRBD2	TGTGCCAGCGGGAGGGATAGCACCGGGGAGCTGTTTTTT	CASGRDSTGELFF
TRBV28	.	TRBJ2-1	TRBD2	TGTGCCAGCAGTTTCCCCGGGACTAGCGGGGGGGACAAAGACTACAATGAGCAGTTCTTC	CASSFPGTSGGDKDYNEQFF
TRBV12-1	.	TRBJ1-1	.	TGTGCCAGCAGCCTTCGGCCCACCGGGGCTTTCTTT	CASSLRPTGAFF
TRBV28	.	TRBJ2-5	.	TGTGCCAGTAGGAGGGTACGGGGCCAGACCCAGTACTTC	CASRRVRGQTQYF
TRBV9	.	TRBJ2-2	.	TGTGCCAGCAGCGCCTGGGGTCACACCAACACCGGGGAGCTGTTTTTT	CASSAWGHTNTGELFF
TRBV28	.	TRBJ2-2	TRBD2	TGTGCCAGCAGTTCCCCCGGGAGGGTGGGGTCCACCGGGGAGCTGTTTTTT	CASSSPGRVGSTGELFF
TRBV30	.	TRBJ1-6	TRBD1	TGTGCCTGGACCCGGGACAGCCCGAGCTCCTATAATTCACCCCTCCACTTT	CAWTRDSPSSYNSPLHF
TRBV28	once	TRBJ1-5	TRBD1	TGTGCCAGCACAGGGGGCCGGCAGCCCCAGCATTTT	CASTGGRQPQHF
TRBV7-9	.	TRBJ1-5	.	TGTGCCAGCAGCTTAGTCGGTCAGCCCCAGCATTTT	CASSLVGQPQHF
TRBV5-1	few	TRBJ1-2	.	TGCGCCAGCAACCCGGGACAAAACTATGGCTACACCTTC	CASNPGQNYGYTF
TRBV9	.	TRBJ2-1	.	TGTGCCAGCAGCCAAACTAGCCTCGGTGAGCAGTTCTTC	CASSQTSLGEQFF
TRBV27	.	TRBJ1-6	.	TGTGCCAGCAGTTTATCTTTCGGGTTAATTGGGGGACTTAATTCACCCCTCCACTTT	CASSLSFGLIGGLNSPLHF
TRBV5-1	.	TRBJ2-2	TRBD2	TGCGCCAGCAGCTTCACCCCAGCGGGGCCGAACACCGGGGAGCTGTTTTTT	CASSFTPAGPNTGELFF
TRBV7-3	.	TRBJ2-4	TRBD1	TGTGCCAGCAGCTCGGGACAGGAAAACATTCAGTACTTC	CASSSGQENIQYF
TRBV10-3	.	TRBJ2-3	.	TGTGCCATCAGCCTAGGGACCGCCCGGAGAGATACGCAGTATTTT	CAISLGTARRDTQYF